Each of the 13 T cell receptor beta chains below was sequenced from the same sample in a study of PD-L1 blockade in urothelial cancer. Sample time point: pretreatment peripheral blood. Profiling relied on immunoSEQ multiplex PCR, and the TCRdb table lists in-frame clones only, not all of them. Of 50,000 to 55,000 clones detected, more than 75% appear once; the ten largest clones hold about 1.2%. The sample here was PBMCs, taken around atezolizumab (anti-PD-L1) treatment. Receptors originate from a man aged 45-65 years with urothelial cancer.

Only one count was recorded for this clone. The rearrangement uses TRBV10-3 and TRBJ2-1; the match to TRBD2 covers 11 bases. Germline CDR1 is ENHRY and CDR2 is SYGVKD. The CDR3 runs to 17 residues. V lost 0 bases and J lost 8; bases outside the gene matches: 9. Written as DNA, the CDR3 is TGTGCCATCAGTGAGTCGGAGGGTAGCGGGAGGGTAGATGAGCAGTTCTTC. Its protein is CAISESEGSGRVDEQFF.

The V and J genes are TRBV27 and TRBJ2-1; D might be TRBD2 (6 bases). The CDR3 is made up of 14 amino acids. Per the germline V gene, CDR1 is MNHEY and CDR2 is SMNVEV (reference sequence). Deletions cut 4 bases from V and 4 bases from J, with 11 bases between. Written as DNA, the CDR3 is TGTGCCAGCAGTTCGACTAGGTCTTACAATGAGCAGTTCTTC. Translated, it gives CASSSTRSYNEQFF.

V usage is TRBV9 and J usage is TRBJ2-6; 9 nucleotides align to TRBD1. CDR1 and CDR2 (germline): SGDLS, YYNGEE. With 5 bases clipped from V and 0 bases from J, the junction kept 0 bases outside the gene matches. This CDR3 is built from 15 residues. CDR3 loop: CASRQGASGANVLTF. As DNA, the CDR3 is TGTGCCAGCAGACAGGGGGCCTCTGGGGCCAACGTCCTGACTTTC.

V usage is TRBV9 and J usage is TRBJ1-1, with a possible D match to TRBD1 (5 bases). V lost 0 bases and J lost 1, with 7 bases in between. Germline CDR1 SGDLS, CDR2 YYNGEE. The CDR3 consists of 14 residues. The CDR3 sequence: CASSVGQPNTEAFF. The CDR3 bases are TGTGCCAGCAGCGTAGGACAGCCGAACACTGAAGCTTTCTTT. Full variable domain (rest looked up from reference TRBV9 and TRBJ1-1): DSGVTQTPKHLITATGQRVTLRCSPRSGDLSVYWYQQSLDQGLQFLIQYYNGEERAKGNILERFSAQQFPDLHSELNLSSLELGDSALYFCASSVGQPNTEAFFGQGTRLTVV.

The gene calls are TRBV7-3 and TRBJ2-2, with D possibly matching TRBD1 (6 bases). Germline assignment: CDR1 SGHTA and CDR2 FQGTGA. The CDR3 totals 14 residues. The V gene lost 5 bases and the J gene lost 1 base, with 8 bases spanning the gap. CDR3: CASSQGRNTGELFF. CDR3 DNA: TGTGCCAGCAGCCAGGGGCGGAACACCGGGGAGCTGTTTTTT.

The chain couples TRBV27 to TRBJ1-3; no firm D call. From germline, CDR1 is MNHEY and CDR2 SMNVEV (reference sequence). The CDR3 runs to 13 residues. The germline V and J ends were trimmed by 3 bases and 1 base, with 4 bases remaining between them. The CDR3 is CASSFRSGNTIYF. CDR3 nucleotides: TGTGCCAGCAGTTTCAGATCTGGAAACACCATATATTTT.

This chain joins TRBV4-3 and TRBJ1-4; 8 nucleotides match TRBD1. The V segment lost 1 base and the J segment 7 bases; nucleotides outside the gene matches: 5. There are 15 residues in the CDR3. The germline gives CDR1 LGHNA, CDR2 YSLEER. The CDR3 loop reads CASSQAPGGVEKLFF. CDR3 DNA sequence: TGCGCCAGCAGCCAAGCTCCAGGGGGCGTTGAAAAACTGTTTTTT.

This clone was seen only a few times. The chain has TRBV6-6 and TRBJ1-2; 7 bases fit TRBD1. The CDR3 loop spans 16 amino acids. In germline, CDR1 is MNHNY, CDR2 SVGAGI (reference sequence). With 2 bases clipped from V and 6 bases from J, the junction kept 12 bases outside the gene matches. CDR3 amino acids: CASSYRGMTGFNGYTF. In nucleotides, the CDR3 is TGTGCCAGCAGTTACCGCGGGATGACAGGGTTTAATGGCTACACCTTC.

The chain carries TRBV10-1 and TRBJ2-1; the match to TRBD2 covers 14 bases. The ends lost 6 bases at V and 7 bases at J; junction bases unmatched: 2. This CDR3 spans 14 amino acids. Germline V gene sequence: CDR1 WNHNN, CDR2 SYGVQD (reference sequence). The CDR3 loop reads CASSRTSGRNEQFF. The CDR3 DNA reads TGCGCCAGCAGCCGGACTAGCGGGAGGAATGAGCAGTTCTTC.

V is TRBV6-5 and J is TRBJ2-7; 7 bases are shared with TRBD2. CDR1 and CDR2 (germline): MNHEY, SVGAGI. V shed 0 bases and J 3 bases; nucleotides not matched to a gene: 5. This CDR3 region has 15 residues. The CDR3 DNA reads TGTGCCAGCAGTTACTCCCGGGAGGCAAACTACGAGCAGTACTTC. Protein product: CASSYSREANYEQYF.

This chain links TRBV18 with TRBJ2-1; a possible D gene is TRBD1 (5 bases). This CDR3 spans 15 amino acids. The V end was cut by 3 bases, the J end by 4 bases, with 13 bases between. Germline V gives CDR1 KGHSH, CDR2 LQKENI. The chain's CDR3 is CASSPDTGGYNEQFF. CDR3 DNA sequence: TGTGCCAGCTCACCTGACACAGGTGGGTACAATGAGCAGTTCTTC.

The chain links TRBV6-1 to TRBJ1-1, with TRBD1 matching over 9 bases. With V trimmed by 4 bases and J by 4 bases, 10 bases remained unmatched. CDR1 is MNHNS and CDR2 is SASEGT in the germline V gene. The CDR3 consists of 16 residues. In DNA form, the CDR3 reads TGTGCCAGCAGTGTACGGGACAGGGCTTCTGCCACTGAAGCTTTCTTT. It specifies CASSVRDRASATEAFF.

This chain links TRBV7-2 with TRBJ2-3; tentative D call: TRBD1 (6 bases). The CDR3 length is 13 residues. Germline lookup yields CDR1 SGHTA and CDR2 FQGNSA. V was pared by 5 bases and J by 0 bases, with 6 bases between. CDR3 DNA: TGTGCCAGCAGCGGACAGAGCACAGATACGCAGTATTTT. This translates into CASSGQSTDTQYF. The full variable domain, in which reference TRBV7-2 and TRBJ2-3 provide the parts outside the CDR3, is GAGVSQSPSNKVTEKGKDVELRCDPISGHTALYWYRQSLGQGLEFLIYFQGNSAPDKSGLPSDRFSAERTGGSVSTLTIQRTQQEDSAVYLCASSGQSTDTQYFGPGTRLTVL.